The clone carrying this T cell receptor beta chain was seen a single time. The sample is drawn from a study of technical replicates of blood from a handful of donors. The germline V gene encodes CDR1 SGHDN and CDR2 FVKESK. This CDR3 spans 14 amino acids. Deletions cut 3 bases from V and 8 bases from J, with 13 bases between. Generated by immunoSEQ multiplex PCR, the TCRdb table keeps only in-frame clones and is missing some. In the table there are around 69,000 clones, around 97% of which are singletons. The TCR originated in a human donor in good health. What was sequenced was T cells isolated from PBMCs. This sequence joins TRBV14 and TRBJ1-4, with D possibly matching TRBD1 (5 bases). CDR3 loop: CASSQSGGAEKLFF. CDR3 sequence (DNA): TGTGCCAGCAGCCAGTCGGGGGGAGCCGAAAAACTGTTTTTT.